These 24 T cell receptor beta chains share one sample of origin, sequenced in a study of T cell responses to AZD1222 COVID-19 vaccine. Here immunoSEQ multiplex PCR was the method, and the copy in TCRdb shows in-frame clones only, minus some. The data show over 70,000 clones, 65% to 80% seen once. The sample consisted of peripheral blood, taken 28 days after the second dose of the MenACWY control vaccine. These receptors originate from an adult who received the MenACWY meningococcal vaccine as a control.

The chain recombines TRBV30 with TRBJ2-7; D is possibly TRBD1 or TRBD2 (5 bases each). The CDR3 runs to 12 residues. The ends were cut back, 2 bases at V and 7 bases at J, with 12 bases in the middle. Germline V gene sequence: CDR1 GTSNPN, CDR2 SVGIG (reference sequence). The CDR3 reads CAWSLRGVEQYF. The CDR3 region has the DNA TGTGCCTGGAGTCTGAGGGGTGTGGAGCAGTACTTC.

The V gene is TRBV7-8, the J gene TRBJ2-7, with 7 positions matching TRBD1. Losses at the gene ends were 1 base for V and 12 bases for J; bases not matched to a gene: 15. Germline V gives CDR1 SGHVS, CDR2 FQNEAQ. This CDR3 has 15 residues. CDR3 DNA sequence: TGTGCCAGCAGCTTAGGACAGGGCGTCACGCTAGTACGGTACTTC. Translation gives CASSLGQGVTLVRYF.

The chain links TRBV6-1 to TRBJ2-7; TRBD2 is a possible D gene (5 bases). The length of the CDR3 is 12 residues. In germline, CDR1 is MNHNS, CDR2 SASEGT. V was cut by 6 bases and J by 4 bases, with 10 bases left in between. The chain's CDR3 is CASSTGRYEQYF. As DNA, the CDR3 is TGTGCCAGCAGCACGGGAAGATACGAGCAGTACTTC.

The rearrangement uses TRBV10-2 and TRBJ1-6; D is perhaps TRBD1 (5 bases). The V end lost 5 bases, the J end lost 8 bases, and 10 bases lay between the germline ends. Germline assignment: CDR1 WSHSY and CDR2 SAAADI. The CDR3 runs to 13 residues. This chain's CDR3 is CASSPPRDSPLHF. Written as DNA, the CDR3 is TGCGCCAGCAGTCCTCCCAGGGATTCACCCCTCCACTTT.

The V gene is TRBV2, the J gene TRBJ2-3, with 9 bases aligning to TRBD2. V dropped 6 bases and J dropped 1; count of bases not matched to a gene: 2. Germline lookup yields CDR1 SNHLY and CDR2 FYNNEI. The length of the CDR3 is 14 residues. The CDR3 sequence is CASRRLAGTDTQYF. The CDR3 DNA is TGTGCCAGCAGGAGACTAGCGGGCACAGATACGCAGTATTTT.

This chain uses TRBV7-2 with TRBJ1-6; D is perhaps TRBD1 (5 bases). Germline CDR1 reads SGHTA; CDR2 reads FQGNSA. This CDR3 is built from 14 residues. Trimming removed 1 base at V and 8 bases at J, with 9 bases between. The CDR3 here is CASSLEGIYSPLHF. In DNA form, the CDR3 reads TGTGCCAGCAGCTTAGAGGGGATCTATTCACCCCTCCACTTT.

The rearrangement links TRBV7-2 to TRBJ1-1, with D possibly being TRBD1 (5 bases). Deletions cut 4 bases from V and 4 bases from J, with 19 bases between. The CDR3 runs to 16 residues. The V gene's germline CDR1 is SGHTA and CDR2 FQGNSA. CDR3 residues: CASSSVLGGWGTEAFF. The CDR3 DNA sequence: TGTGCCAGCAGCTCCGTCCTCGGGGGGTGGGGCACTGAAGCTTTCTTT.

The CDR3 region has the DNA TGCGCCAGCGGAAAAAGGGGACCCACAATTCAGCCCCAGCATTTT. This encodes CASGKRGPTIQPQHF. This chain links TRBV4-3 with TRBJ1-5; D possibly corresponds to TRBD1 (5 bases). V was pared by 8 bases and J by 6 bases, with 20 bases between. Per the germline V gene, CDR1 is LGHNA and CDR2 is YSLEER. CDR3 length equals 15 residues.

This clone came up once. The chain employs TRBV7-9 and TRBJ2-1; 11 bases align to TRBD1. V shed 1 base, J shed 8 bases, and the junction held 10 bases outside the gene matches. There are 17 residues in the CDR3. Germline-derived CDR1 and CDR2 are SEHNR and FQNEAQ (reference sequence). The CDR3 DNA is TGTGCCAGCAGCTTAGGATGGACAGGGGGCATCAGAGATGAGCAGTTCTTC. Protein sequence: CASSLGWTGGIRDEQFF.

The CDR3 loop reads CASSLGTSGTSEQYF. CDR3 DNA sequence: TGTGCCAGCAGCTTAGGGACTAGCGGGACATCCGAGCAGTACTTC. The chain employs TRBV7-9 and TRBJ2-7; TRBD2 matches at 12 bases. J gave up 6 bases and V 1 base, and 4 bases lay outside the gene matches. This CDR3 region has 15 residues. CDR1 and CDR2 (germline): SEHNR, FQNEAQ (reference sequence).

The chain has TRBV29-1 and TRBJ1-1, with TRBD1 matching 7 bases. Trimming took 6 bases from V and 2 from J; bases not matched to a gene: 6. This CDR3 has 13 amino acids. Germline loops: CDR1 SQVTM, CDR2 ANQGSEA. CDR3 loop: CSVVTGKNTEAFF. In DNA form, the CDR3 reads TGCAGCGTGGTGACAGGGAAAAACACTGAAGCTTTCTTT.

The chain has TRBV4-1 and TRBJ1-2, with D maybe TRBD1 (5 bases). The CDR3 contains 15 residues. Trimming shortened V by 0 bases and J by 4 bases, and 12 bases separated the two germline ends. The germline V gene has CDR1 MGHRA and CDR2 YSYEKL. For the CDR3, the DNA is TGCGCCAGCAGCCAAGATGGGGCGGTTCTCTATGGCTACACCTTC. It is translated as CASSQDGAVLYGYTF.

The rearrangement uses TRBV7-2 and TRBJ1-5; tentative D call: TRBD1 (6 bases). Germline V lookup: CDR1 SGHTA, CDR2 FQGNSA. Trimming removed 4 bases at V and 0 bases at J, with 10 bases between. This CDR3 spans 15 amino acids. The CDR3 loop is CASSSQTGSNQPQHF. The CDR3 DNA reads TGTGCCAGCAGCTCGCAGACAGGTAGCAATCAGCCCCAGCATTTT.

Remarks on this clone: Germline and junction disagree at one end, which may indicate a read error. The chain recombines TRBV19 with TRBJ1-6; D unclear. CDR3 size: 14 residues. Germline V gives CDR1 LNHDA, CDR2 SQIVND (reference sequence). The CDR3 DNA is TGTGCCAGTCCTCCCCCCCCCGGGATGGTACTAGAGGACTTT. Residues: CASPPPPGMVLEDF.

The CDR3 coding sequence is TGTGCCAGCAGCTCAATGACCGGGACTAGCGGGAAGGCTGAGCAGTTCTTC. Translating it yields CASSSMTGTSGKAEQFF. The V call is TRBV11-2, the J call TRBJ2-1; 13 bases match TRBD2. The germline CDR1 and CDR2 sequences are SGHAT and FQNNGV. The V and J ends lost 4 bases and 9 bases, in that order; junction bases with no gene match: 12. The CDR3 totals 17 residues. The full variable domain, with the rest looked up from reference TRBV11-2 and TRBJ2-1, is EAGVAQSPRYKIIEKRQSVAFWCNPISGHATLYWYQQILGQGPKLLIQFQNNGVVDDSQLPKDRFSAERLKGVDSTLKIQPAKLEDSAVYLCASSSMTGTSGKAEQFFGPGTRLTVL.

The chain recombines TRBV29-1 with TRBJ2-3, with D hard to call. CDR3 length: 14 amino acids. V was cut by 5 bases and J by 2 bases, with 14 bases left in between. The germline V gene has CDR1 SQVTM and CDR2 ANQGSEA. The CDR3 bases are TGCAGCGTTCGCAGCATCCTTAACACAGATACGCAGTATTTT. Translated: CSVRSILNTDTQYF.

The CDR3 protein is CASSPGVGSNQPQHF. In DNA form, the CDR3 reads TGTGCCAGCTCACCAGGGGTCGGGAGCAATCAGCCCCAGCATTTT. V is TRBV18 and J is TRBJ1-5; D remains ambiguous. The germline V and J ends were trimmed by 2 bases and 1 base, with 9 bases remaining between them. Germline V gene data show CDR1 as KGHSH and CDR2 as LQKENI. CDR3 length: 15 amino acids. The variable domain in full, completed from reference TRBV18 and TRBJ1-5, reads NAGVMQNPRHLVRRRGQEARLRCSPMKGHSHVYWYRQLPEEGLKFMVYLQKENIIDESGMPKERFSAEFPKEGPSILRIQQVVRGDSAAYFCASSPGVGSNQPQHFGDGTRLSIL.

The rearrangement uses TRBV6-4 and TRBJ1-3, with 7 bases identical to TRBD1. Germline CDR1 MRHNA, CDR2 SNTAGT. Trimming cost V 0 bases and J 0 bases; bases outside gene matches: 11. This CDR3 spans 19 amino acids. CDR3: CASSDSNRTGQSSGNTIYF. CDR3 DNA: TGTGCCAGCAGTGACTCGAATCGGACAGGACAAAGCTCTGGAAACACCATATATTTT.

The rearrangement links TRBV7-9 to TRBJ2-7, with D hard to call. The CDR3 contains 12 residues. Germline V CDR1 and CDR2: SEHNR, FQNEAQ (reference sequence). Trimming left V 4 bases short and J 3 bases short, with 7 bases between. CDR3 sequence: CASSSYNYEQYF. In DNA, the CDR3 is TGTGCCAGCAGCTCTTATAACTACGAGCAGTACTTC.

The rearrangement links TRBV7-2 to TRBJ2-3, with a tentative D call TRBD2 (5 bases). Germline-derived CDR1 and CDR2 are SGHTA and FQGNSA. CDR3 length equals 13 residues. Between the trimmed V and J ends, which lost 5 bases and 4 bases, there was a span of 10 bases. CDR3 sequence: CASSREGADTQYF. CDR3 sequence (DNA): TGTGCCAGCAGCCGGGAAGGCGCAGATACGCAGTATTTT.

The rearrangement uses TRBV10-2 and TRBJ2-7; the match to TRBD2 covers 8 bases. The trim removed 8 bases at V and 5 bases at J, leaving 8 bases unmatched. The CDR3 is 13 amino acids. CDR1 and CDR2 from the germline V gene are WSHSY and SAAADI. The DNA of the CDR3 is TGCGCCAGCGGGTTGAGCGGGGGAGACGAGCAGTACTTC. Protein: CASGLSGGDEQYF.

Only one count was recorded for this clone. CDR3: CASSREKNTGELFF. Here the CDR3 DNA reads TGTGCCAGTAGTAGGGAGAAGAACACCGGGGAGCTGTTTTTT. The chain carries TRBV19 and TRBJ2-2; TRBD2 is a possible D gene (5 bases). Germline CDR1 is LNHDA and CDR2 is SQIVND (reference sequence). With 4 bases removed from V and 1 base from J, the gap between germline ends came to 7 bases. The CDR3 covers 14 residues.

This clone was seen only a few times. The chain uses TRBV5-1 and TRBJ1-1, with D unclear. The germline V gene encodes CDR1 SGHRS and CDR2 YFSETQ. This CDR3 contains 14 residues. The V gene lost 0 bases and the J gene lost 5 bases, with 11 bases spanning the gap. CDR3 amino acids: CASSLGYGGTEAFF. The CDR3 bases are TGCGCCAGCAGCTTGGGGTATGGTGGAACTGAAGCTTTCTTT.

The rearrangement uses TRBV6-5 and TRBJ1-2; maybe TRBD1 (5 bases). CDR3 size: 13 residues. Germline V gene data show CDR1 as MNHEY and CDR2 as SVGAGI. V shed 2 bases and J shed 6 bases, with 10 bases lying between them. The chain's CDR3 is CASSYGGADGYTF. The CDR3 DNA is TGTGCCAGCAGTTACGGAGGGGCCGATGGCTACACCTTC.